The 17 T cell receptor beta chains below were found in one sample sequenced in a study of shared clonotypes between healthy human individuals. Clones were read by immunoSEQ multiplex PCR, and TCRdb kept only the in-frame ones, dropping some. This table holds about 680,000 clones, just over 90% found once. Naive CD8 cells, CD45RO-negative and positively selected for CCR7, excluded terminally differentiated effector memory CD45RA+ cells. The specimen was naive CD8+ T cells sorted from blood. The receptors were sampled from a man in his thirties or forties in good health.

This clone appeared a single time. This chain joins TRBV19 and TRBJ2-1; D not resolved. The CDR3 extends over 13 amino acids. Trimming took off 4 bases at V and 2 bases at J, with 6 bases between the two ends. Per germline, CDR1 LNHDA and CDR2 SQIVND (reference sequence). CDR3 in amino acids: CASSTPTYNEQFF. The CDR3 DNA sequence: TGTGCCAGTAGTACCCCCACCTACAATGAGCAGTTCTTC.

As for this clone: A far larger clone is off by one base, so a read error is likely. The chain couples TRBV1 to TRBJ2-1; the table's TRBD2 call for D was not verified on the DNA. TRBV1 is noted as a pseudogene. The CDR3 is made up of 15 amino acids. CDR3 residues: CTSNHLAEAKNKQFF. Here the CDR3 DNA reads TGCACCAGCAATCACCTAGCGGAAGCTAAGAATAAGCAGTTCTTC.

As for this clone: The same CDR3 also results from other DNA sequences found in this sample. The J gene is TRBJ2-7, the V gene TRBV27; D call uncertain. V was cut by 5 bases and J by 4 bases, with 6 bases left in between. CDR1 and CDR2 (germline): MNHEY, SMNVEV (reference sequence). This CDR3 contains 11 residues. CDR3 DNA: TGTGCCAGCAGTCCCGGTTACGAGCAGTACTTC. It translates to CASSPGYEQYF.

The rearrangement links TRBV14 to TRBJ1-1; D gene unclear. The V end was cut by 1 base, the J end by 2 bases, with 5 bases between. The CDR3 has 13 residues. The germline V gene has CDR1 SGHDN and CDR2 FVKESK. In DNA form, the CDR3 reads TGTGCCAGCAGCCAAGTGATTAACACTGAAGCTTTCTTT. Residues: CASSQVINTEAFF.

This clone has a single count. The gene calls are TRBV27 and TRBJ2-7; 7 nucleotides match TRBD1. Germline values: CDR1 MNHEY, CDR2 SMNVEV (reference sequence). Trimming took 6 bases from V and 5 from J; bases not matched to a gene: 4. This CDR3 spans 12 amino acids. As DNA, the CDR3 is TGTGCCAGCAGGAAGGGGGCCAACGAGCAGTACTTC. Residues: CASRKGANEQYF.

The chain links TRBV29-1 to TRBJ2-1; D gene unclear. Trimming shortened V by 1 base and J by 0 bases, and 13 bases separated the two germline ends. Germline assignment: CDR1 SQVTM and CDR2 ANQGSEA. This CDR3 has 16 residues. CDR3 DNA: TGCAGCGTTGAAGGCGGCGAAAACAGCTCCTACAATGAGCAGTTCTTC. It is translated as CSVEGGENSSYNEQFF.

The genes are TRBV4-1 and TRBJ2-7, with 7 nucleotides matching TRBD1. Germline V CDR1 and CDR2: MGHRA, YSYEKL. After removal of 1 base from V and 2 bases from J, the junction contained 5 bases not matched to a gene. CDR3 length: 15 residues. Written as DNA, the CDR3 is TGCGCCAGCAGCCAAGTCTCACAGGGGACCTACGAGCAGTACTTC. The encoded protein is CASSQVSQGTYEQYF.

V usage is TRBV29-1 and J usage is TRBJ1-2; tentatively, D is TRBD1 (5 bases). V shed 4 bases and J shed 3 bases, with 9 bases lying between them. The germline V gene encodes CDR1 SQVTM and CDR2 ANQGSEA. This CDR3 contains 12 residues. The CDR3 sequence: CSVGGDDYGYTF. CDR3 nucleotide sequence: TGCAGCGTTGGAGGGGACGACTATGGCTACACCTTC.

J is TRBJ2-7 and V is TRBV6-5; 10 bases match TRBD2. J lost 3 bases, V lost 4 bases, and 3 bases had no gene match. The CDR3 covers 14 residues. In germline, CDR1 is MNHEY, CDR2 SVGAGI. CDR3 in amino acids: CASSWTSGYYEQYF. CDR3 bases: TGTGCCAGCAGTTGGACTAGCGGATACTACGAGCAGTACTTC.

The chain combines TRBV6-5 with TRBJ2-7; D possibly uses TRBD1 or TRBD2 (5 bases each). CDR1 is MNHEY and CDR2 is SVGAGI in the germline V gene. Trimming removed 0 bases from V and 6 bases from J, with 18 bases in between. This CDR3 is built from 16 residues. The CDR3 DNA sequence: TGTGCCAGCAGTTACTCTTTCGTAACAGGTGGGGGCGAGCAGTACTTC. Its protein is CASSYSFVTGGGEQYF.

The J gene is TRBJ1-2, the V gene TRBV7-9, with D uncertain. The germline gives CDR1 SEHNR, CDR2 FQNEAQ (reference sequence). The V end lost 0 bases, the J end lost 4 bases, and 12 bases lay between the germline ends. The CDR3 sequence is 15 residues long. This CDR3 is CASSLAGVSGYGYTF. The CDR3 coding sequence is TGTGCCAGCAGCTTAGCCGGGGTATCAGGCTATGGCTACACCTTC. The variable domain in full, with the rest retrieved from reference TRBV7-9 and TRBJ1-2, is DTGVSQNPRHKITKRGQNVTFRCDPISEHNRLYWYRQTLGQGPEFLTYFQNEAQLEKSRLLSDRFSAERPKGSFSTLEIQRTEQGDSAMYLCASSLAGVSGYGYTFGSGTRLTVV.

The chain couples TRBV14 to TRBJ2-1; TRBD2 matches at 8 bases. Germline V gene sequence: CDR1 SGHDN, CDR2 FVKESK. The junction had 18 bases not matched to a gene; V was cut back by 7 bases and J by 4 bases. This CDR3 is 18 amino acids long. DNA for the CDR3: TGTGCCAGCAAGCCAAGTGGGACTAGAGAGAGGGTTTACAATGAGCAGTTCTTC. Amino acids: CASKPSGTRERVYNEQFF.

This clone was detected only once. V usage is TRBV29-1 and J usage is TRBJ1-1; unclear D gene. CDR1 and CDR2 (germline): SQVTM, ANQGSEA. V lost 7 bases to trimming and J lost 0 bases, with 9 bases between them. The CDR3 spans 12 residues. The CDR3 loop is CSGAALNTEAFF. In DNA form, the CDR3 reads TGCAGCGGGGCGGCCCTGAACACTGAAGCTTTCTTT.

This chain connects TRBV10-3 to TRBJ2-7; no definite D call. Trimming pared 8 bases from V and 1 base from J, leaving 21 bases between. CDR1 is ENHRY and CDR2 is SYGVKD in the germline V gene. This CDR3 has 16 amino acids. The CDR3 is CAIVGWYGGISYEQYF. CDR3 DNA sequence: TGTGCCATCGTGGGATGGTACGGCGGAATTTCCTACGAGCAGTACTTC.

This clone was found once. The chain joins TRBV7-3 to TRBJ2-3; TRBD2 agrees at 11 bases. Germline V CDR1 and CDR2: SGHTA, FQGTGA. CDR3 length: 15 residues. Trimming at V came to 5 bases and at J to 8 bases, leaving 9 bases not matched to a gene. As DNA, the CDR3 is TGTGCCAGCAGCCATCCCGGGACTAGCGGAGCTACGCAGTATTTT. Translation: CASSHPGTSGATQYF.

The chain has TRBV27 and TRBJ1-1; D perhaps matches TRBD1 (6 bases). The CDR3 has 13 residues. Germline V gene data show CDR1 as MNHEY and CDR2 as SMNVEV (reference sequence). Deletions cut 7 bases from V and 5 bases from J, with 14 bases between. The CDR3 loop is CASNGQGRTEAFF. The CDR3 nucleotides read TGTGCCAGCAATGGGCAGGGGAGGACTGAAGCTTTCTTT.

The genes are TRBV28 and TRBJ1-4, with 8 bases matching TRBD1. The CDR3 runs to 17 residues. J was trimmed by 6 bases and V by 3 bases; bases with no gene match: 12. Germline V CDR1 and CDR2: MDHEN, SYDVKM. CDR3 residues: CASSFQGATKRHEKLFF. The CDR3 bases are TGTGCCAGCAGTTTCCAGGGGGCGACTAAACGGCATGAAAAACTGTTTTTT.